The clone carrying this TCR beta chain was observed a few times. Its antigen remains unknown. This sample is drawn from a study of T-cell reconstitution after alpha-beta-depleted transplantation in children. Points from the study as a whole: Some patients owed their high day-60 TCRbeta diversity to surviving recipient T cells and thymic progenitors. Several hundred expanded graft clones reportedly supplied alpha-beta T cells about two months after transplant. Among T cells one year after transplant, newly produced cells accounted for most counts and diversity.

The CDR3 runs to 13 residues. Germline values: CDR1 DFQATT, CDR2 SNEGSKA (reference sequence). The V end was cut by 3 bases, the J end by 3 bases, with 12 bases between. TCRbeta library preparation incorporated unique molecular identifiers. TCRdb reprocessed the PCR reads with MiXCR, giving one entry per CDR3 protein. The data hold about 900,000 distinct CDR3 sequences, with 25% to 35% observed a single time. The chain carries TRBV20-1 and TRBJ2-7; D is unresolved. This clonotype was sampled from a boy under two years old who had a stem cell transplant for SCID, so the T cells may come from the graft donor. The sample in question was PBMCs, mostly from graft donor cells, obtained 360 days after TCRalphabeta/CD19-depleted stem cell transplant. Here the CDR3 DNA reads TGCAGTGCTAGTCCTGTCCCCGTCTACGAGCAGTACTTC. This encodes CSASPVPVYEQYF.